The clone carrying this TCR beta chain was seen only a few times. The entry originates in a study of human T cells and chemical hapten exposure. Study context: Patients' scalps got diphenylcyclopropenone weekly throughout the approximately 25-week study.

The time point was: patch test 1, 2 weeks after DPC sensitization. The treatment is: therapeutic diphenylcyclopropenone sensitization with weekly scalp DPC. Using its own MiXCR run on the RACE reads, TCRdb lists one record per CDR3 protein. In the table there are some 120,000 distinct CDR3 sequences, around 10% of which are singletons. The sequence came from a woman between 45 and 60 years old with alopecia areata. Some clones in this sample may be carry-over from other donors' samples. The sample in question was whole blood, obtained in connection with sensitization to the hapten diphenylcyclopropenone (DPC).

CDR3 sequence: CARIHFRGQRPMNTEAFF. The CDR3 DNA is TGTGCCAGAATCCATTTCCGGGGACAGAGGCCCATGAACACTGAAGCTTTCTTT. The chain has TRBV7-4 and TRBJ1-1, with 7 positions matching TRBD1. J lost 0 bases, V lost 9 bases, and 19 bases had no gene match. The CDR3 consists of 18 residues. The germline CDR1 and CDR2 sequences are SGHVT and SQSDAQ.